This T cell receptor beta chain is drawn from a study of cytomegalovirus exposure and HLA in healthy donors. Study results and limitations: What TCR beta sequences reportedly achieved was accurate prediction of HLA-A and HLA-B alleles in most subjects. A cluster of highly shared sequence variants was likely a sequencing artifact.

CDR3 size: 14 residues. Germline trimming cut 5 bases from V and 12 bases from J; bases unmatched to any gene: 7. CDR1 is SEHNR, CDR2 FQNEAQ, per germline (reference sequence). Both 60 Vbeta primers and 13 Jbeta primers went into the PCR. Clones were sequenced by immunoSEQ multiplex PCR, and TCRdb holds only the in-frame ones, with some missing. This table holds around 85,000 clones, about 78% found once. As to this clone: Its antigen is undetermined.

Sequencing was done on a sample of PBMCs. This TCR was recovered from a male donor in good health and CMV-seronegative. The chain links TRBV7-9 to TRBJ2-1; TRBD2 agrees at 13 bases. CDR3 amino acids: CASSPLAGGRSQFF. CDR3 DNA sequence: TGTGCCAGCAGCCCACTAGCGGGGGGGCGTTCGCAGTTCTTC.